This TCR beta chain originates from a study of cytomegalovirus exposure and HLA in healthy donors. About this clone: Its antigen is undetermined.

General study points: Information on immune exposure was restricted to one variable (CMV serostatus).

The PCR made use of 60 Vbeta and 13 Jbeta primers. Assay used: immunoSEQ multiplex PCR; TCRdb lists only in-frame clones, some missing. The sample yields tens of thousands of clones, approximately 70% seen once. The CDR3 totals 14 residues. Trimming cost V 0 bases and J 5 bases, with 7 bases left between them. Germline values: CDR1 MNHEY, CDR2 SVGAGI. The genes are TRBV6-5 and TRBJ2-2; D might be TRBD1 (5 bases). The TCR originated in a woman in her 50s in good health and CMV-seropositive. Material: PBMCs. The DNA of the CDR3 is TGTGCCAGCAGTTACTCCCAGGGTACCGGGGAGCTGTTTTTT. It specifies CASSYSQGTGELFF.